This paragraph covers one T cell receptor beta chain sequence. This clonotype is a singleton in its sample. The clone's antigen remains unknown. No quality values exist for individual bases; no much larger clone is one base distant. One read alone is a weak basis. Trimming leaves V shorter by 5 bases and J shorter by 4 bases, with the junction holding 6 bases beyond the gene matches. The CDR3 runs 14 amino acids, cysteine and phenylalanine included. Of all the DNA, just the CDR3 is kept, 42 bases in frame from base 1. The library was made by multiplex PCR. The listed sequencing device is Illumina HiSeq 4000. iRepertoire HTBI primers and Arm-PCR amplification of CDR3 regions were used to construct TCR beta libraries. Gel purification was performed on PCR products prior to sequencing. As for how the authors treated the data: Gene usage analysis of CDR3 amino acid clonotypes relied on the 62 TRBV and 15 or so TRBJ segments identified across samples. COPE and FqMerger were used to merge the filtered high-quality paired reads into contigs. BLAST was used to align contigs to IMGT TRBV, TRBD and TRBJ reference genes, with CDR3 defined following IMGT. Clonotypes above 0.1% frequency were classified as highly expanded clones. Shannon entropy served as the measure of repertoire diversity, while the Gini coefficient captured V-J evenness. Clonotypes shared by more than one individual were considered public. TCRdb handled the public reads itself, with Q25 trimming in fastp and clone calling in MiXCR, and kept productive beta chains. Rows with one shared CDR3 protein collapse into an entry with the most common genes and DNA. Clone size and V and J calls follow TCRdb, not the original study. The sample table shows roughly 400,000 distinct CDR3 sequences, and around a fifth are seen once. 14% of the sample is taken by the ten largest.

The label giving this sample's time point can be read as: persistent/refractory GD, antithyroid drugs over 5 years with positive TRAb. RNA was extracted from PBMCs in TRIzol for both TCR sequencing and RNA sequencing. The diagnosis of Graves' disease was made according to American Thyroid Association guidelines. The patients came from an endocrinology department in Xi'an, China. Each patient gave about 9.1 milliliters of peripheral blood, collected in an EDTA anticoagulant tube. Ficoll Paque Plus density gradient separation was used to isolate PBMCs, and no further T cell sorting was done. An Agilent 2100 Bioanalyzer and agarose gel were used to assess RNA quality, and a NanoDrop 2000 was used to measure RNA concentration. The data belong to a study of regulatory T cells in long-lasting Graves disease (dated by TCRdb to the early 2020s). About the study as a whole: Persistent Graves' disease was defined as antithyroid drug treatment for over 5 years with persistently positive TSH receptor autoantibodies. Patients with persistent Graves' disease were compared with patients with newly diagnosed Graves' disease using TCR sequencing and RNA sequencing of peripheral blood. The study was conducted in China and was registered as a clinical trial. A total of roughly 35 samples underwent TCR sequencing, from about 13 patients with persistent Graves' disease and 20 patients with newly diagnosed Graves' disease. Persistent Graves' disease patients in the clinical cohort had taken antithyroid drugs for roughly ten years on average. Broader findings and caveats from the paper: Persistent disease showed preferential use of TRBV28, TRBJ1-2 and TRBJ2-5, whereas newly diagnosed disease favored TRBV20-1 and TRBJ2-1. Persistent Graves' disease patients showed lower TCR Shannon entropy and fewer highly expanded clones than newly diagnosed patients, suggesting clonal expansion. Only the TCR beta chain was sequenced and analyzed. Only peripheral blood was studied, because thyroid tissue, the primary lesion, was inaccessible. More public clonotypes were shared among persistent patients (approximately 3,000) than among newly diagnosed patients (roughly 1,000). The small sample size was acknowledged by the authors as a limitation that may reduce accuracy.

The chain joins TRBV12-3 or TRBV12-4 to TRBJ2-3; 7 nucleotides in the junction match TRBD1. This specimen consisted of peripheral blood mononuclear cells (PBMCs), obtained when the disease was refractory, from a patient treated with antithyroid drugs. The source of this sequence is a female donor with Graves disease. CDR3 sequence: CASSLGQLPDTQYF. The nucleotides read TGTGCCAGCAGTCTGGGACAGTTGCCAGATACGCAGTATTTT.